Following are 18 T cell receptor beta chains from one sample sequenced in a study of sequential checkpoint blockade in melanoma. The assay was immunoSEQ multiplex PCR, and TCRdb's table has in-frame clones only and misses some. The sample yields about 10,000 clones, 76% seen once. Treatment: randomized to nivolumab then ipilimumab (arm A) or the reverse (arm B). The source was CD8+ T cells sorted from blood (inferred from file names), collected from a patient given nivolumab and ipilimumab in sequence. Source of these receptors: a human donor with melanoma.

The chain carries TRBV1 and TRBJ2-6; the DNA was not compared with TRBD2, the D call given in the table. TRBV1 is assigned pseudogene status. The CDR3 has 18 amino acids. The DNA of the CDR3 is TGCACCAGCAGCGGCTCGGGTTTGCACAAAGTTCGGGCCAACGTCCTGACTTTC. This gives the protein CTSSGSGLHKVRANVLTF.

The V gene is TRBV6-6, the J gene TRBJ1-2; a weak D match, TRBD1 (5 bases). Between the trimmed V and J ends, which lost 0 bases and 8 bases, there was a span of 10 bases. Germline V lookup: CDR1 MNHNY, CDR2 SVGAGI (reference sequence). The CDR3 extends over 13 amino acids. The CDR3 DNA reads as TGTGCCAGCAGTTACTCGAGCAGGGTCGGCTACACCTTC. It translates to CASSYSSRVGYTF.

The chain joins TRBV4-3 to TRBJ1-2; 8 positions agree with TRBD1. J gave up 2 bases and V 0 bases, and 8 bases lay outside the gene matches. Germline CDR1 and CDR2: LGHNA and YSLEER. CDR3 size: 17 residues. The CDR3 here is CASSQEATGGRNYGYTF. Written as DNA, the CDR3 is TGCGCCAGCAGCCAAGAAGCAACAGGGGGGCGAAACTATGGCTACACCTTC.

J is TRBJ1-2 and V is TRBV25-1; 9 positions match TRBD1. The CDR3 spans 17 residues. J gave up 3 bases and V 3 bases, and 11 bases lay outside the gene matches. CDR1 MGHDK and CDR2 SYGVNS come from the germline V gene. CDR3 sequence reads: CASSDGTGQGSYYGYTF. The CDR3 DNA is TGTGCCAGCAGTGACGGCACGGGACAGGGAAGTTACTATGGCTACACCTTC.

This clone has only a few counts. This chain joins TRBV7-2 and TRBJ1-4; D is unresolved. The germline gives CDR1 SGHTA, CDR2 FQGNSA. Between the trimmed V and J ends, which lost 1 base and 8 bases, there was a span of 8 bases. The CDR3 consists of 13 residues. The CDR3 coding sequence is TGTGCCAGCAGCTTAGACACTAGGGAAAAACTGTTTTTT. It translates to CASSLDTREKLFF.

This clone is classed as medium-sized. The rearrangement links TRBV18 to TRBJ2-3; D unclear. Germline V gives CDR1 KGHSH, CDR2 LQKENI. The CDR3 is 14 residues long. The V end lost 4 bases, the J end lost 2 bases, and 10 bases lay between the germline ends. The CDR3 region is CASSHIGPTDTQYF. CDR3 nucleotides: TGTGCCAGCTCACACATTGGGCCCACAGATACGCAGTATTTT.

This chain joins TRBV7-8 and TRBJ1-6, with D maybe TRBD1 (5 bases). Trimming left V 5 bases short and J 7 bases short, with 15 bases between. CDR3 length equals 15 residues. Germline CDR1 and CDR2: SGHVS and FQNEAQ. The CDR3 DNA sequence: TGTGCCAGCAGCCTAGGGGAGATAGGGAATTCACCCCTCCACTTT. Amino acid sequence: CASSLGEIGNSPLHF.

The J gene is TRBJ1-4, the V gene TRBV2, with D tentatively TRBD1 (5 bases). CDR3 length: 14 residues. V was pared by 7 bases and J by 2 bases, with 11 bases between. Germline V gene sequence: CDR1 SNHLY, CDR2 FYNNEI. The CDR3 DNA is TGTGCCAGCAAGACAGTGGTGACTAATGAAAAACTGTTTTTT. Translation gives CASKTVVTNEKLFF.

This clone was picked up one time. V usage is TRBV6-5 and J usage is TRBJ1-5; 8 positions agree with TRBD1. CDR3 size: 15 residues. The ends lost 6 bases at V and 0 bases at J; junction bases unmatched: 4. CDR1 and CDR2 from the germline V gene are MNHEY and SVGAGI. CDR3 sequence reads: CASRGTGYSNQPQHF. DNA for the CDR3: TGTGCCAGCAGGGGGACAGGTTATAGCAATCAGCCCCAGCATTTT.

This clone was seen more than once but under ten times. This chain links TRBV5-1 with TRBJ1-2; 8 nucleotides line up with TRBD1. The CDR3 is 14 residues long. The germline V gene has CDR1 SGHRS and CDR2 YFSETQ. Trimming cost V 2 bases and J 8 bases; bases outside gene matches: 8. The CDR3 region is CASSLRTGPGGYTF. CDR3 DNA: TGCGCCAGCAGCTTACGGACAGGGCCGGGCGGCTACACCTTC.

This clone showed up just once. The V gene is TRBV28, the J gene TRBJ1-1, with 7 bases aligning to TRBD1. In germline, CDR1 is MDHEN, CDR2 SYDVKM. This CDR3 comprises 17 residues. V lost 5 bases to trimming and J lost 1 base; unmatched junction nucleotides: 13. CDR3 residues: CASSRLVGTAKNTEAFF. Here the CDR3 DNA reads TGTGCCAGCAGTCGTCTGGTCGGGACAGCGAAGAACACTGAAGCTTTCTTT.

J is TRBJ1-1 and V is TRBV19; D gene uncertain. This CDR3 spans 15 amino acids. V was clipped by 3 bases and J by 1 base, with 12 bases between them. Germline-derived CDR1 and CDR2 are LNHDA and SQIVND (reference sequence). Written as DNA, the CDR3 is TGTGCCAGTAGTATTTATGAGGGAACGAACACTGAAGCTTTCTTT. It translates to CASSIYEGTNTEAFF.

The chain has TRBV29-1 and TRBJ2-7, with TRBD1 identical over 11 bases. V was pared by 4 bases and J by 2 bases, with 4 bases of the junction left unmatched. This CDR3 is 14 amino acids long. CDR1 is SQVTM, CDR2 ANQGSEA, per germline. CDR3 coding DNA: TGCAGCGTTGTATGGGACAGGGGGACCTACGAGCAGTACTTC. Its protein is CSVVWDRGTYEQYF.

For the CDR3, the DNA is TGTGCCAGCAGTTACTCTGGGGAGGGGACTGAAGCTTTCTTT. This translates into CASSYSGEGTEAFF. This chain connects TRBV6-6 to TRBJ1-1; the D gene is possibly TRBD1 (5 bases). The V gene's germline CDR1 is MNHNY and CDR2 SVGAGI (reference sequence). The V end lost 0 bases, the J end lost 5 bases, and 10 bases lay between the germline ends. This CDR3 comprises 14 residues.

This rearrangement joins TRBV7-9 to TRBJ2-7; a possible D gene is TRBD2 (6 bases). The V gene lost 5 bases and the J gene lost 5 bases, with 22 bases spanning the gap. This CDR3 contains 16 residues. Germline CDR1 is SEHNR and CDR2 is FQNEAQ (reference sequence). The CDR3 here is CASSGPLARSENEQYF. The CDR3 region has the DNA TGTGCCAGCAGCGGCCCTCTAGCGCGAAGTGAGAACGAGCAGTACTTC.

This chain joins TRBV29-1 and TRBJ1-4; 7 bases match TRBD1. Germline V CDR1 and CDR2: SQVTM, ANQGSEA. The J segment lost 5 bases and the V segment lost 4 bases, leaving 1 base of the junction unmatched. The CDR3 is 12 amino acids. This CDR3 reads CSVGDSNEKLFF. DNA for the CDR3: TGCAGCGTTGGGGACAGCAATGAAAAACTGTTTTTT.

This clone was observed a few times. The rearrangement joins TRBV2 to TRBJ2-2; D gene unclear. Germline-derived CDR1 and CDR2 are SNHLY and FYNNEI. The ends were cut back, 5 bases at V and 7 bases at J, with 14 bases in the middle. CDR3 length: 14 amino acids. The CDR3 protein is CASSSSAMDGELFF. CDR3 DNA: TGTGCCAGCAGTAGCAGCGCCATGGACGGGGAGCTGTTTTTT.

This chain connects TRBV4-3 to TRBJ2-7, with TRBD1 as a possible D gene (5 bases). CDR1 LGHNA and CDR2 YSLEER come from the germline V gene. The CDR3 contains 15 residues. Trimming cost V 5 bases and J 3 bases, with 17 bases left between them. CDR3 protein: CASSSASRGSYEQYF. The CDR3, as DNA: TGCGCCAGCAGCTCCGCGAGTAGGGGCAGCTACGAGCAGTACTTC.